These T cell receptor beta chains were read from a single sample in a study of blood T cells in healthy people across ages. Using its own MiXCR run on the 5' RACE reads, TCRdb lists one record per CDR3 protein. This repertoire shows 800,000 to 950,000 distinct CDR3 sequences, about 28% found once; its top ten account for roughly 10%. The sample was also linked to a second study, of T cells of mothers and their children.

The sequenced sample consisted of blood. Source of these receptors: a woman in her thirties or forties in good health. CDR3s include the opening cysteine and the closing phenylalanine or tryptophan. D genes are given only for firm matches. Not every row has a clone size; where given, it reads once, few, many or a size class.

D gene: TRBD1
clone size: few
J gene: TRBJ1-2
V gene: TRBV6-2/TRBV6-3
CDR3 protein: CASSTTGLYGYTF
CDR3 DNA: TGTGCCAGCAGTACGACAGGGCTCTATGGCTACACCTTC

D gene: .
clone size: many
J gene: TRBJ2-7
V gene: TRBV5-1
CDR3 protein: CASSWPGDHEQYF
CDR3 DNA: TGCGCCAGCAGCTGGCCCGGGGACCACGAGCAGTACTTC

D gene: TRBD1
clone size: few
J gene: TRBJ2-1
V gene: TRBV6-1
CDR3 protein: CASSEGTGGEHWRFF
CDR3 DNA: TGTGCCAGCAGTGAAGGGACAGGGGGCGAGCACTGGCGGTTCTTC

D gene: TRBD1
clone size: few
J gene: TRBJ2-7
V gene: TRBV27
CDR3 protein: CASSSRDREPEQYF
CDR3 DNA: TGTGCCAGCAGTTCCCGGGACAGGGAACCCGAGCAGTACTTC

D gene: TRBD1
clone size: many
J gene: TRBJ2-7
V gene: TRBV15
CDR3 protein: CATSSGDRDSYEQYF
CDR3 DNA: TGTGCCACCAGCAGTGGGGACAGGGACTCCTACGAGCAGTACTTC

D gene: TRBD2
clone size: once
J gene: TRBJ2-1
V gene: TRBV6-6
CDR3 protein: CASSKGTSGGRNEQFF
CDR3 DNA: TGTGCCAGCAGCAAGGGGACTAGCGGGGGCAGGAATGAGCAGTTCTTC

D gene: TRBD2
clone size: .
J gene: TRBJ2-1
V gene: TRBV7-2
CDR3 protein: CASTFDGGGGYNEQFF
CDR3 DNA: TGTGCCAGCACCTTCGATGGCGGGGGAGGTTACAATGAGCAGTTCTTC

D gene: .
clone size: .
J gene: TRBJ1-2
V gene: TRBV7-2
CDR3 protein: CASAGDDRNYGYTF
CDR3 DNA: TGTGCCAGCGCCGGGGACGACAGAAACTATGGCTACACCTTC

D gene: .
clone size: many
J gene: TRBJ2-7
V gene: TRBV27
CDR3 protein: CASSLGGGLPYEQYF
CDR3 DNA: TGTGCCAGCAGTTTAGGTGGGGGCCTTCCCTACGAGCAGTACTTC

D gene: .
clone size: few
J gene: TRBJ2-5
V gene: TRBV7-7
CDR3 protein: CASSLSPAAQETQYF
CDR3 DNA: TGTGCTAGCAGCCTAAGTCCGGCTGCCCAAGAGACCCAGTACTTC

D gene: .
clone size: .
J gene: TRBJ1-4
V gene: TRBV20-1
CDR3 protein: CSTKLAVRPEKLFF
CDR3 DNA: TGCAGTACAAAGCTCGCGGTCCGCCCTGAAAAACTGTTTTTT

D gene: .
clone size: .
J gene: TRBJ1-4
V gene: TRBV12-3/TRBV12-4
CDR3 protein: CASRAGRLNEKLFF
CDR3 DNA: TGTGCCAGCAGGGCAGGAAGATTAAATGAAAAACTGTTTTTT

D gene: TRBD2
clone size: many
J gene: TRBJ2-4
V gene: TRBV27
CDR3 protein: CASSRHGRNIQYF
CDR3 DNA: TGTGCCAGCAGTCGCCACGGGAGGAACATTCAGTACTTC

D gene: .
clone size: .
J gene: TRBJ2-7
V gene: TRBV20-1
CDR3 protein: CSARSQLHGYEQYF
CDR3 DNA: TGCAGTGCTAGAAGCCAACTACATGGCTACGAGCAGTACTTC

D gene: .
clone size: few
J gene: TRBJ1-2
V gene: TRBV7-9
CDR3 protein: CASSPPQGNYGYTF
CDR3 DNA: TGTGCCAGCAGCCCCCCCCAGGGTAACTATGGCTACACCTTC

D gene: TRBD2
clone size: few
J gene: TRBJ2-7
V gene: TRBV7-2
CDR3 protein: CASSLGASGGTQQYF
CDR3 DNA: TGTGCCAGCAGCTTAGGGGCTAGCGGGGGTACTCAGCAGTACTTC

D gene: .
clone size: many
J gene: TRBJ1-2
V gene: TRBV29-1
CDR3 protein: CSVGGSGERNGYTF
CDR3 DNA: TGCAGCGTTGGAGGGTCAGGGGAGCGAAATGGCTACACCTTC

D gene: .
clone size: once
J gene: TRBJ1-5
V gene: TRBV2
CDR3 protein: CASSGGRAGQPQHF
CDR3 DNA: TGTGCCAGCAGTGGAGGCAGGGCTGGTCAGCCCCAGCATTTT

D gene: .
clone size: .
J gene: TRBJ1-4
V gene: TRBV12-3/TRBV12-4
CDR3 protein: CASSLRQPALGEKLFF
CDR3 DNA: TGTGCCAGCAGTTTGCGGCAGCCTGCCCTTGGAGAAAAACTGTTTTTT

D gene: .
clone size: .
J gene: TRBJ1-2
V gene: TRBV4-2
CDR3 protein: CASSQVQGRNNYGYTF
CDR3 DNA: TGTGCCAGCAGCCAAGTTCAGGGTCGAAATAACTATGGCTACACCTTC